These T cell receptor beta chains were read from a single sample in a study of metastatic and nonmetastatic thyroid tumors. TCRdb ran MiXCR on the PCR reads. The sample holds tens of thousands of clones, more than 15% seen once. Sequenced input: blood. The receptors stem from a female donor with papillary thyroid cancer or a benign thyroid nodule (not recorded which). Some clones in this sample may be carry-over from other donors' samples. CDR3s leave out the opening cysteine and the closing phenylalanine or tryptophan.

V gene	J gene	CDR3 protein
TRBV12-3/TRBV12-4	TRBJ2-3	ASSFAPGQRADTQY
TRBV5-1	TRBJ1-6	ASKIWTGSEIPLH
TRBV7-9	TRBJ1-1	ASSLGLGGTEAF
TRBV27	TRBJ2-3	ASRGWVDTGTDTQY
TRBV2	TRBJ1-2	ASRGGKYGYT
TRBV7-9	TRBJ1-2	ASSLGSSAGYT
TRBV30	TRBJ1-6	AWSKSGTGFSPLH
TRBV15	TRBJ2-7	ATSATYSHEQY
TRBV6-2/TRBV6-3	TRBJ2-7	ASSSITSGRHEQY
TRBV3-1	TRBJ2-5	ASSQGWQTQETQY
TRBV5-1	TRBJ2-3	ASSRSDITDTQY
TRBV30	TRBJ1-6	AWSPTHNSPLH
TRBV28	TRBJ2-4	ASRTDRVELKNIQY
TRBV28	TRBJ1-5	ASIPPPRRQPQH
TRBV28	TRBJ1-1	ASSLVNTEAF
TRBV29-1	TRBJ2-1	SVESGLVYEQF
TRBV2	TRBJ2-3	ARSETGSSTDTRY
TRBV6-2/TRBV6-3	TRBJ2-1	ASSYGDYNYQF
TRBV20-1	TRBJ2-4	SASQAAGTKNIQY
TRBV10-3	TRBJ1-1	ATQKDRLNTEAF
TRBV28	TRBJ2-5	ASSLRNLEDRGQETQY
TRBV10-3	TRBJ1-6	AISDGDTGLGSYNSPLH
TRBV6-1	TRBJ1-2	ASSLDGYT
TRBV5-4	TRBJ2-7	ATGLAGSYEQY
TRBV20-1	TRBJ2-1	SARAALAGNNEQF
TRBV20-1	TRBJ2-2	SAGTKPGELF
TRBV28	TRBJ2-1	ASSLGGGRYARRPYHEQF
TRBV11-1	TRBJ1-6	ASSLRAPGRRTNSPLH
TRBV6-1	TRBJ2-7	ASIDWTISEQY
TRBV3-1	TRBJ1-1	ASSPGTNTEAF
TRBV20-1	TRBJ1-1	SAPTPSGTSNTEAF
TRBV12-3/TRBV12-4	TRBJ1-2	ASSLTGGGGYT
TRBV2	TRBJ2-3	ASGGQVQGDTQY
TRBV28	TRBJ2-1	ASTSGTSVRNNEQF
TRBV6-1	TRBJ2-7	ASSEAGQQY
TRBV7-2	TRBJ1-4	ASSPRGRGLDEKLF
TRBV12-3/TRBV12-4	TRBJ2-7	ASSRQGSEQY
TRBV20-1	TRBJ2-7	SARDTRTTTYEQY
TRBV11-2	TRBJ1-5	ASSLEPSNQPQH
TRBV20-1	TRBJ1-1	SASPGQGARSWTAF
TRBV6-5	TRBJ1-3	ASSYSITNTIY
TRBV20-1	TRBJ2-7	SPASLTSYEQY
TRBV2	TRBJ2-5	AHGPSQETQY
TRBV6-1	TRBJ1-5	ASSVRKGQVSQPQH
TRBV28	TRBJ2-7	ASSTALGNQQY
TRBV7-2	TRBJ2-1	ASSSSWSYNEQF
TRBV6-1	TRBJ1-5	ASSERGGANNQPQH
TRBV5-1	TRBJ1-2	ASSVKVSPVYGYT
TRBV5-6	TRBJ2-3	ASSYPSGSVDTQY
TRBV27	TRBJ1-1	ASSLFLNTEAF
TRBV7-2	TRBJ2-7	ASSKFRDSSYEQY